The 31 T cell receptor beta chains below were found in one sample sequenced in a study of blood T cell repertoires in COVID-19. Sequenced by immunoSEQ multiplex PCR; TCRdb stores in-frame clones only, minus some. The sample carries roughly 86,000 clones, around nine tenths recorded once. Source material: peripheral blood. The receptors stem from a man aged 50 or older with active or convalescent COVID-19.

The CDR3 sequence is CATTGGNTIYF. The CDR3 coding sequence is TGTGCCACAACAGGAGGAAACACCATATATTTT. The chain combines TRBV6-5 with TRBJ1-3, with D perhaps TRBD1 (5 bases). CDR3 length: 11 amino acids. V lost 10 bases, J lost 4 bases, and 8 bases lay in between. The germline CDR1 and CDR2 sequences are MNHEY and SVGAGI.

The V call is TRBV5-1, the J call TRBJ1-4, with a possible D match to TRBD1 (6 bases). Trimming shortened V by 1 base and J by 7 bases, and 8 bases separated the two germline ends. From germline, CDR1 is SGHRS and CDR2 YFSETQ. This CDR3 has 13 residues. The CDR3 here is CASSLTTGEKLFF. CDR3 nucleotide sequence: TGCGCCAGCAGCTTGACGACAGGTGAAAAACTGTTTTTT.

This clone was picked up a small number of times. CDR3 region: CASKSRLGSYEQYV. The CDR3 nucleotides read TGTGCCAGCAAATCCCGACTGGGCTCCTACGAGCAGTACGTC. The J gene is TRBJ2-7, the V gene TRBV3-1 (or the pseudogene TRBV3-2); D is undetermined. The germline V gene has CDR1 LGHDT and CDR2 YNNKEL (reference sequence). The CDR3 length is 14 residues. Trimming shortened V by 7 bases and J by 0 bases, and 13 bases separated the two germline ends.

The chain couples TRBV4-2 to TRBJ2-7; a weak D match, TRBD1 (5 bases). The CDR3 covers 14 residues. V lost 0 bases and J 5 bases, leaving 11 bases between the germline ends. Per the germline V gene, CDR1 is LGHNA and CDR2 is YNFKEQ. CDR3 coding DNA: TGTGCCAGCAGCCAAGAGAGCAGGGCGGACGAGCAGTACTTC. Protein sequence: CASSQESRADEQYF.

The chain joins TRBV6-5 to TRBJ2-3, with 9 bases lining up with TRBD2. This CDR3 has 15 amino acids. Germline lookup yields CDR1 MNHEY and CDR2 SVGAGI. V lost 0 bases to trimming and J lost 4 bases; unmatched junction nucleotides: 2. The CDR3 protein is CASSYSAGGADTQYF. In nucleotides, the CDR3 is TGTGCCAGCAGTTACTCAGCGGGGGGCGCAGATACGCAGTATTTT.

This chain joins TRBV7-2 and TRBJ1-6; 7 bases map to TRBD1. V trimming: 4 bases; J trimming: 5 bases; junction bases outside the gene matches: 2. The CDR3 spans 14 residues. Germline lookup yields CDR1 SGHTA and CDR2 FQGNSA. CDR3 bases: TGTGCCAGCAGCTCGGGACAGAATAATTCACCCCTCCACTTT. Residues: CASSSGQNNSPLHF.

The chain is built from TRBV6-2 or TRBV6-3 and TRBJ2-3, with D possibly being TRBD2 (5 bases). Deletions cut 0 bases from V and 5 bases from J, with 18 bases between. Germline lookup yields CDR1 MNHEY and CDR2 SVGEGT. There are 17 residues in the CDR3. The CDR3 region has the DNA TGTGCCAGCAGTTACTCGAAGGGCCATTTAGGAGGAGATACGCAGTATTTT. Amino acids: CASSYSKGHLGGDTQYF.

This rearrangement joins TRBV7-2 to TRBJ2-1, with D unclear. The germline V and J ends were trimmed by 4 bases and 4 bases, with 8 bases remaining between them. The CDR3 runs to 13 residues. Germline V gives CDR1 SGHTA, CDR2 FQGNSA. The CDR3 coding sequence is TGTGCCAGCAGCTACCAGAGGTACAATGAGCAGTTCTTC. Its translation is CASSYQRYNEQFF. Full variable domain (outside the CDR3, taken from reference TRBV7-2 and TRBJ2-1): GAGVSQSPSNKVTEKGKDVELRCDPISGHTALYWYRQSLGQGLEFLIYFQGNSAPDKSGLPSDRFSAERTGGSVSTLTIQRTQQEDSAVYLCASSYQRYNEQFFGPGTRLTVL.

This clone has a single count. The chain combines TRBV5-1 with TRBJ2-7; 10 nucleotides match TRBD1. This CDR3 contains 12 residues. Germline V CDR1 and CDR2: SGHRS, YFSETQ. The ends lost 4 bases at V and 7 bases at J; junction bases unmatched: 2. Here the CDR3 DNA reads TGCGCCAGCAGCACGGACAGGGGGGAGCAGTACTTC. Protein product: CASSTDRGEQYF.

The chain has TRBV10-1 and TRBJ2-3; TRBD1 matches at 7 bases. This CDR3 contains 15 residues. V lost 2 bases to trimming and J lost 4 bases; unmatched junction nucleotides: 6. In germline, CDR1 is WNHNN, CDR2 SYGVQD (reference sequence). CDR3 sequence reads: CASSEIVGGADTQYF. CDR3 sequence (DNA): TGCGCCAGCAGTGAGATCGTAGGGGGCGCAGATACGCAGTATTTT.

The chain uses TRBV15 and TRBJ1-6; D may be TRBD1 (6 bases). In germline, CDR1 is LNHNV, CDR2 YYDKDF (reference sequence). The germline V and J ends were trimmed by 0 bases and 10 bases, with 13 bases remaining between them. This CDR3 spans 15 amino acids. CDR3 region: CATSRDKQGWSPLHF. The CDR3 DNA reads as TGTGCCACCAGCAGAGATAAACAGGGATGGTCACCCCTCCACTTT. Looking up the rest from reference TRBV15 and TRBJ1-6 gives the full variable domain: DAMVIQNPRYQVTQFGKPVTLSCSQTLNHNVMYWYQQKSSQAPKLLFHYYDKDFNNEADTPDNFQSRRPNTSFCFLDIRSPGLGDTAMYLCATSRDKQGWSPLHFGNGTRLTVT.

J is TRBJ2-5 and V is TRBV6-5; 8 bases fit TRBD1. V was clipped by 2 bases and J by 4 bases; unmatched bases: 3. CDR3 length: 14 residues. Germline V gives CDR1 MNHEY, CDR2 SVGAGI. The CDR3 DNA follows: TGTGCCAGCAGTTACGGCAGGGGGCGAGAGACCCAGTACTTC. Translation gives CASSYGRGRETQYF.

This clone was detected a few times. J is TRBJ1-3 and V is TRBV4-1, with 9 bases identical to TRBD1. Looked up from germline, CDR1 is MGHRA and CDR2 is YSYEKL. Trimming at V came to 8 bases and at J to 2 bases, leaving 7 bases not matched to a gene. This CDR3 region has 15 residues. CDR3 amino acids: CASRTGGETGNTIYF. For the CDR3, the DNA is TGCGCCAGCCGCACAGGGGGCGAAACTGGAAACACCATATATTTT.

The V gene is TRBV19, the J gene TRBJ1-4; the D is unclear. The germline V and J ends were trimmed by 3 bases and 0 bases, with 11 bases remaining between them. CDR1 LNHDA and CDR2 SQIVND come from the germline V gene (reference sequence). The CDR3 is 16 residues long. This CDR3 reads CASSIPFGATNEKLFF. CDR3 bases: TGTGCCAGTAGTATTCCCTTCGGAGCAACTAATGAAAAACTGTTTTTT.

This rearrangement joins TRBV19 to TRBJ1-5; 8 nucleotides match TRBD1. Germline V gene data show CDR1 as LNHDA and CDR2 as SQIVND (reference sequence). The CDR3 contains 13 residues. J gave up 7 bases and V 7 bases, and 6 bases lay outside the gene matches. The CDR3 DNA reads TGTGCCAGTACCGGGACAGGCGGACAGCCCCAGCATTTT. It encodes CASTGTGGQPQHF. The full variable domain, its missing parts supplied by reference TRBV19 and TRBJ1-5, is DGGITQSPKYLFRKEGQNVTLSCEQNLNHDAMYWYRQDPGQGLRLIYYSQIVNDFQKGDIAEGYSVSREKKESFPLTVTSAQKNPTAFYLCASTGTGGQPQHFGDGTRLSIL.

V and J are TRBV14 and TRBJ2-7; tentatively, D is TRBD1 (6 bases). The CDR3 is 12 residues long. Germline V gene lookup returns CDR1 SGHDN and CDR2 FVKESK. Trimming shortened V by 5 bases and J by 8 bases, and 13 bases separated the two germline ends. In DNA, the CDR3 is TGTGCCAGCAGCTACTACGGACAGAAGCAGTACGTC. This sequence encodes CASSYYGQKQYV.

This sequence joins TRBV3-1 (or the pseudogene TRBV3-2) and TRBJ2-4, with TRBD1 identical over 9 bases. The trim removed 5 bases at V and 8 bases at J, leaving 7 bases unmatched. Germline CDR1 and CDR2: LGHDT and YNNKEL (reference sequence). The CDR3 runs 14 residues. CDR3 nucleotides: TGTGCCAGCAGCGCCCGGGACAGGGAACACATTCAGTACTTC. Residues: CASSARDREHIQYF.

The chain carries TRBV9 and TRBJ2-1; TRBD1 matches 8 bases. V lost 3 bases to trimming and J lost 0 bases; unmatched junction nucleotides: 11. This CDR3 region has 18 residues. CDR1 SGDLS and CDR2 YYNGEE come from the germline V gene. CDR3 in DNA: TGTGCCAGCAGCGGGTGGCAGGGGGCGAAGAGCTCCTACAATGAGCAGTTCTTC. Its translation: CASSGWQGAKSSYNEQFF.

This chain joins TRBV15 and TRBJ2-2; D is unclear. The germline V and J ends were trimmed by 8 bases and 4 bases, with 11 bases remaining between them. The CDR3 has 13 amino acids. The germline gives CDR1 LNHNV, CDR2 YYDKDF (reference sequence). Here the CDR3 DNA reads TGTGCCACCTCGGAGACGACCACCGGGGAGCTGTTTTTT. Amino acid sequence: CATSETTTGELFF.

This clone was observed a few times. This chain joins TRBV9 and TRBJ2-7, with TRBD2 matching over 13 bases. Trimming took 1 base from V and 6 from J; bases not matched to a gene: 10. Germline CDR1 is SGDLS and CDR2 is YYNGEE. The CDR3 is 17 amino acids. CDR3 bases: TGTGCCAGCAGCGTACCCTCGACTAGCGGGGGGCGCTGCGAGCAGTACTTC. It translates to CASSVPSTSGGRCEQYF.

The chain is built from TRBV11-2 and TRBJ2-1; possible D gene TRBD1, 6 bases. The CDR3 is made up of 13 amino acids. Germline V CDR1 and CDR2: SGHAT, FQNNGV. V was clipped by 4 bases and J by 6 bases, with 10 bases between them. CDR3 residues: CASSSRTVNEQFF. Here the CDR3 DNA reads TGTGCCAGCAGCTCCCGGACAGTCAATGAGCAGTTCTTC.

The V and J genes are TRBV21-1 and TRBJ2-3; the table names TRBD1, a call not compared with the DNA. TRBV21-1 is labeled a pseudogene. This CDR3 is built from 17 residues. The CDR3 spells CASSPGRGTEGTDTQYF. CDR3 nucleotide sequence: TGTGCCAGCAGCCCTGGCAGGGGGACGGAAGGCACAGATACGCAGTATTTT.

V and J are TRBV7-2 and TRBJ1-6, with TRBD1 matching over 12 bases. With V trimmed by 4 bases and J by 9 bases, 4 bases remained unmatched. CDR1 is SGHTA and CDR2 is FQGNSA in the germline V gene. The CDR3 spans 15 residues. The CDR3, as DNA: TGTGCCAGCAGCTCGGGACAGGGGGCGTCTTCACCCCTCCACTTT. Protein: CASSSGQGASSPLHF.

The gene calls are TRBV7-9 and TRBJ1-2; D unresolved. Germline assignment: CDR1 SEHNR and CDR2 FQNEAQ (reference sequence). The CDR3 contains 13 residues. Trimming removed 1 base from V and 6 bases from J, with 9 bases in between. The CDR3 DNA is TGTGCCAGCAGCTTAGATGCCGGGGATGGCTACACCTTC. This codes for CASSLDAGDGYTF. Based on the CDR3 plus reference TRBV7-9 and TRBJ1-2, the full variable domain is DTGVSQNPRHKITKRGQNVTFRCDPISEHNRLYWYRQTLGQGPEFLTYFQNEAQLEKSRLLSDRFSAERPKGSFSTLEIQRTEQGDSAMYLCASSLDAGDGYTFGSGTRLTVV.

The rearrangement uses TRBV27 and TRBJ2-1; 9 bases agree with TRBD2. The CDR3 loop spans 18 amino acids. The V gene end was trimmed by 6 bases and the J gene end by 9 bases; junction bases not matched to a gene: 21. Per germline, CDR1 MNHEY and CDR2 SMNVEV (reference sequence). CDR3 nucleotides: TGTGCCAGCAGAGAATTCGGGGAGGGCCAGGAGCGGGGGGTTGAGCAGTTCTTC. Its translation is CASREFGEGQERGVEQFF.

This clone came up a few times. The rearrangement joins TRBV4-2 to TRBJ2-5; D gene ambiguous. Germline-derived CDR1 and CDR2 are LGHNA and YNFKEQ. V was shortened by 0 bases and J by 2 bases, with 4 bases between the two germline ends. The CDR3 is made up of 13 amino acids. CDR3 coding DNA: TGTGCCAGCAGCCAAGAACAGCAAGAGACCCAGTACTTC. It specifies CASSQEQQETQYF.

The DNA for the CDR3 is TGTGCCAGCAGTGTTCTACCGGGACAGGGGGCAGATACGCAGTATTTT. Protein sequence: CASSVLPGQGADTQYF. V is TRBV6-1 and J is TRBJ2-3, with 11 nucleotides matching TRBD1. Germline assignment: CDR1 MNHNS and CDR2 SASEGT. This CDR3 comprises 16 residues. Unmatched junction bases numbered 7, after V lost 4 bases and J lost 4 bases.

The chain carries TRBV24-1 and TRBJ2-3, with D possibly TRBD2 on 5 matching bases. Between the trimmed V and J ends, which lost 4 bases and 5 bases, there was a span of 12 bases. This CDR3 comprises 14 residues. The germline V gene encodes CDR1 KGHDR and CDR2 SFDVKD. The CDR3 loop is CATSDASGLDTQYF. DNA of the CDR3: TGTGCCACCAGTGACGCGTCGGGGTTAGATACGCAGTATTTT.

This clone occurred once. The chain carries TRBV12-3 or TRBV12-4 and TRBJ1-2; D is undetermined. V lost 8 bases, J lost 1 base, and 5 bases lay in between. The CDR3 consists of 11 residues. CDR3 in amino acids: CASELNYGYTF. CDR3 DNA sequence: TGTGCCAGCGAGCTTAACTATGGCTACACCTTC.

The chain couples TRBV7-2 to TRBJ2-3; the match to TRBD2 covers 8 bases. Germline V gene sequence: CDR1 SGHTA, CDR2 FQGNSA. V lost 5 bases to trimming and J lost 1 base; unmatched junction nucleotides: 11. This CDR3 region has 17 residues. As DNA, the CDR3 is TGTGCCAGCAGCCCTCCCCGCGGGGGGCATGGCACAGATACGCAGTATTTT. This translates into CASSPPRGGHGTDTQYF.

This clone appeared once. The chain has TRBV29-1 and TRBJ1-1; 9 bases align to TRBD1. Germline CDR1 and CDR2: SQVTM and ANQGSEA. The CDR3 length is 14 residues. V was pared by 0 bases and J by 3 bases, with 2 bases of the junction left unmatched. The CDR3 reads CSVEDHRGHTEAFF. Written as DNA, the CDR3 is TGCAGCGTTGAAGACCACAGGGGGCACACTGAAGCTTTCTTT.